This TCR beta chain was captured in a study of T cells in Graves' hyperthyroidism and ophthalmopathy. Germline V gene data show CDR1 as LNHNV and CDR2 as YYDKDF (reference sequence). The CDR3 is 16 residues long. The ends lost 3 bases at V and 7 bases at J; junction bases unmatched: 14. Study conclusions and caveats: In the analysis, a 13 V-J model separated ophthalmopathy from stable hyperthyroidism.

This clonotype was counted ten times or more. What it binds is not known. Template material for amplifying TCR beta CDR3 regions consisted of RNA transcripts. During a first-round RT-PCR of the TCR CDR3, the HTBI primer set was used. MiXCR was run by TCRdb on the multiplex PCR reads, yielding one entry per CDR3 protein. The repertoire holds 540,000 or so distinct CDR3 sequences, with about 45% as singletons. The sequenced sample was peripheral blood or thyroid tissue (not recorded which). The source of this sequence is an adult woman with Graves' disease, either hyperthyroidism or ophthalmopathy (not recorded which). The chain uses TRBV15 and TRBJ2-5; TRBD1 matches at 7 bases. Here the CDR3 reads CATSSGPGTENVTQYF. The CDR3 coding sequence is TGTGCCACCAGCAGTGGCCCCGGGACAGAAAACGTGACCCAGTACTTC.